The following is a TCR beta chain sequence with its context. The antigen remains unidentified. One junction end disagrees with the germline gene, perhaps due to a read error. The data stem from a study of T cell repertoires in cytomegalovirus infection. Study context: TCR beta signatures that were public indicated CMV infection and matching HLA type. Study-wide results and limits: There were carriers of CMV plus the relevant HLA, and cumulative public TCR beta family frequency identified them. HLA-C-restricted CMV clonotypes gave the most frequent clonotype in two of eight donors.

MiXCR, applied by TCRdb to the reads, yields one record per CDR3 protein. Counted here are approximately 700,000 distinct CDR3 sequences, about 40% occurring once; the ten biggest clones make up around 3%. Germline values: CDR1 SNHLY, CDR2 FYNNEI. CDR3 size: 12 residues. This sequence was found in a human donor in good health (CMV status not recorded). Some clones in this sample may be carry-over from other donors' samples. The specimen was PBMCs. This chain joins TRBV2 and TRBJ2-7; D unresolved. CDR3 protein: CASSEANYDQYF. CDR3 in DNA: TGTGCCAGCAGTGAAGCTAATTACGATCAGTACTTC.